What follows are 27 T cell receptor beta chains derived from one specimen sequenced in a study of shared clonotypes between healthy human individuals. TCRdb's table, derived via immunoSEQ multiplex PCR, lists solely in-frame clones and lacks some. The table lists about a million clones, approximately 80% of them singletons. The material sequenced was memory CD4+ T cells from PBMCs. Subset described: CD45RA-negative fraction. These receptors were obtained from a man aged 18 to 30 in good health. Some clones in this sample may be carry-over from other donors' samples.

The chain joins TRBV28 to TRBJ1-4; D is unclear. Between the trimmed V and J ends, which lost 7 bases and 8 bases, there was a span of 17 bases. This CDR3 is built from 14 residues. From germline, CDR1 is MDHEN and CDR2 SYDVKM. The CDR3 nucleotides are TGTGCCAGCACCCTGTCGGGCTACGAAGAAAAACTGTTTTTT. Protein: CASTLSGYEEKLFF.

The V gene is TRBV7-9, the J gene TRBJ2-3; maybe TRBD2 (7 bases). CDR1 and CDR2 from the germline V gene are SEHNR and FQNEAQ (reference sequence). V lost 7 bases and J lost 2, with 16 bases in between. CDR3 length equals 15 residues. The CDR3 sequence: CASTPRGGDTDTQYF. The CDR3 DNA reads as TGTGCCAGCACGCCAAGGGGGGGTGACACAGATACGCAGTATTTT.

J is TRBJ2-5 and V is TRBV28; D possibly corresponds to TRBD2 (5 bases). V was shortened by 3 bases and J by 5 bases, with 16 bases between the two germline ends. This CDR3 is 15 amino acids long. Germline CDR1 and CDR2: MDHEN and SYDVKM. The CDR3 nucleotides read TGTGCCAGCAGTTTCGGTCCGGGATCGGAGGAGACCCAGTACTTC. This sequence encodes CASSFGPGSEETQYF.

The V call is TRBV10-3, the J call TRBJ2-2, with 7 bases lining up with TRBD2. V lost 6 bases and J lost 9; bases outside the gene matches: 7. The CDR3 length is 13 residues. Germline CDR1 ENHRY, CDR2 SYGVKD. CDR3 in amino acids: CAISGPAGRELFF. The CDR3 region has the DNA TGTGCCATCAGCGGACCAGCGGGGCGGGAGCTGTTTTTT.

V and J are TRBV6-1 and TRBJ2-5, with D possibly being TRBD1 (6 bases). Germline V gene lookup returns CDR1 MNHNS and CDR2 SASEGT. V was clipped by 4 bases and J by 2 bases, with 14 bases between them. CDR3 length equals 15 residues. The CDR3 spells CASSGRARGQETQYF. The CDR3 region has the DNA TGTGCCAGCAGTGGCAGGGCCAGGGGTCAAGAGACCCAGTACTTC.

V gene TRBV4-3 combines with J gene TRBJ1-6; D uncertain. The V gene's germline CDR1 is LGHNA and CDR2 YSLEER. The CDR3 contains 14 residues. Trimming shortened V by 0 bases and J by 6 bases, and 6 bases separated the two germline ends. CDR3 region: CASSQDRANSPLHF. CDR3 bases: TGCGCCAGCAGCCAAGACAGAGCTAATTCACCCCTCCACTTT.

This rearrangement joins TRBV7-6 to TRBJ1-1; 7 bases line up with TRBD1. Germline loops: CDR1 SGHVS, CDR2 FNYEAQ. This CDR3 contains 16 residues. V lost 1 base to trimming and J lost 4 bases; unmatched junction nucleotides: 9. CDR3 nucleotides: TGTGCCAGCAGCTTAGTGGCAGGGGGTTTGGGCACTGAAGCTTTCTTT. It yields the protein CASSLVAGGLGTEAFF.

The V gene is TRBV28, the J gene TRBJ1-5; tentatively, D is TRBD1 (5 bases). Trimming stripped 4 bases from V and 9 bases from J, with 16 bases between. The CDR3 covers 14 residues. Germline V gives CDR1 MDHEN, CDR2 SYDVKM. The CDR3 coding sequence is TGTGCCAGCAGTTCGACAGCCCTCGGTCGGCCCCAGCATTTT. Its translation is CASSSTALGRPQHF.

As regards this clone: Other DNA sequences of this sample code for an identical CDR3. The chain is built from TRBV28 and TRBJ2-7, with D perhaps matching TRBD2 (6 bases). This CDR3 is 14 amino acids long. The germline CDR1 and CDR2 sequences are MDHEN and SYDVKM. V was clipped by 5 bases and J by 3 bases, with 14 bases between them. CDR3: CASSTPGLNYEQYF. CDR3 in DNA: TGTGCCAGCAGTACACCGGGACTGAACTACGAGCAGTACTTC.

The V gene is TRBV7-3, the J gene TRBJ2-3; 10 nucleotides agree with TRBD2. The CDR3 is 15 amino acids. Losses at the gene ends were 2 bases for V and 1 base for J; bases not matched to a gene: 0. Germline V lookup: CDR1 SGHTA, CDR2 FQGTGA. CDR3 region: CASSLLAGGTDTQYF. In DNA, the CDR3 is TGTGCCAGCAGCTTACTAGCGGGAGGCACAGATACGCAGTATTTT.

This chain connects TRBV2 to TRBJ1-4, with 7 positions matching TRBD1. V was clipped by 6 bases and J by 8 bases; unmatched bases: 9. This CDR3 contains 14 residues. CDR1 and CDR2 from the germline V gene are SNHLY and FYNNEI. The CDR3 region is CASSKTGFGEKLFF. The CDR3 DNA sequence: TGTGCCAGCAGCAAGACAGGGTTCGGGGAAAAACTGTTTTTT.

The chain employs TRBV4-3 and TRBJ2-7; unclear D gene. This CDR3 spans 14 amino acids. V lost 0 bases to trimming and J lost 4 bases, with 10 bases between them. The germline V gene encodes CDR1 LGHNA and CDR2 YSLEER. DNA of the CDR3: TGCGCCAGCAGCCAAGATCTCGGCCTATACGAGCAGTACTTC. This sequence encodes CASSQDLGLYEQYF.

The chain joins TRBV21-1 to TRBJ2-2; the DNA was not compared with TRBD2, the D call given in the table. TRBV21-1 is an annotated pseudogene. The CDR3 length is 17 residues. In DNA, the CDR3 is TGTGCCACCCCGAGGGTTGGGGATCCAGGCATGGGAAGGGAGCTGTTTTTT. It is translated as CATPRVGDPGMGRELFF.

The chain combines TRBV5-4 with TRBJ2-2; the match to TRBD2 covers 8 bases. CDR1 is SGHNT, CDR2 YYREEE, per germline (reference sequence). Unmatched junction bases numbered 9, after V lost 5 bases and J lost 0 bases. There are 17 residues in the CDR3. CDR3 nucleotides: TGTGCCAGCAGAGCGGGGGTAGGGGGAGCGAACACCGGGGAGCTGTTTTTT. This sequence encodes CASRAGVGGANTGELFF.

V is TRBV2 and J is TRBJ2-4; 9 bases match TRBD1. The germline V gene encodes CDR1 SNHLY and CDR2 FYNNEI. The CDR3 is 14 residues long. The J segment lost 7 bases and the V segment lost 5 bases, leaving 6 bases of the junction unmatched. CDR3 region: CASSQQGASNIQYF. The CDR3 nucleotides are TGTGCCAGCAGTCAACAGGGGGCGTCGAACATTCAGTACTTC.

The chain links TRBV30 to TRBJ2-2, with D possibly matching TRBD2 (5 bases). Trimming removed 1 base from V and 5 bases from J, with 11 bases in between. Per germline, CDR1 GTSNPN and CDR2 SVGIG (reference sequence). This CDR3 is built from 14 residues. The DNA of the CDR3 is TGTGCCTGGAGTGAGGACCCGGGGACCGGGGAGCTGTTTTTT. Protein product: CAWSEDPGTGELFF.

The genes are TRBV18 and TRBJ1-4, with 10 bases lining up with TRBD1. Germline V CDR1 and CDR2: KGHSH, LQKENI. Trimming cost V 0 bases and J 7 bases; bases outside gene matches: 5. The CDR3 sequence is 16 residues long. The DNA for the CDR3 is TGTGCCAGCTCACCACCTGACAGGGGGCGTGGTGAAAAACTGTTTTTT. It translates to CASSPPDRGRGEKLFF.

V is TRBV7-3 and J is TRBJ1-2, with 9 bases matching TRBD1. The V gene's germline CDR1 is SGHTA and CDR2 FQGTGA. The length of the CDR3 is 17 residues. The J segment lost 2 bases and the V segment lost 1 base, leaving 8 bases of the junction unmatched. In DNA form, the CDR3 reads TGTGCCAGCAGCTTAATGGCCGCGACAGGGGGAAACTATGGCTACACCTTC. This encodes CASSLMAATGGNYGYTF.

The V and J genes are TRBV15 and TRBJ2-2, with D possibly matching TRBD2 (6 bases). Germline-derived CDR1 and CDR2 are LNHNV and YYDKDF (reference sequence). V was trimmed by 1 base and J by 8 bases, leaving 8 bases between them. This CDR3 is built from 13 residues. CDR3 bases: TGTGCCACCAGCAGAGCCGCGGGGGGGGAGCTGTTTTTT. Residues: CATSRAAGGELFF. The variable domain in full, completed from reference TRBV15 and TRBJ2-2, reads DAMVIQNPRYQVTQFGKPVTLSCSQTLNHNVMYWYQQKSSQAPKLLFHYYDKDFNNEADTPDNFQSRRPNTSFCFLDIRSPGLGDTAMYLCATSRAAGGELFFGEGSRLTVL.

The chain uses TRBV20-1 and TRBJ2-7; D perhaps matches TRBD1 (5 bases). V lost 5 bases to trimming and J lost 5 bases, with 10 bases between them. The CDR3 consists of 11 residues. Germline V lookup: CDR1 DFQATT, CDR2 SNEGSKA (reference sequence). The CDR3 loop reads CSAPTDHEQYF. The CDR3, as DNA: TGCAGTGCTCCGACAGACCACGAGCAGTACTTC.

The rearrangement joins TRBV13 to TRBJ2-3; D gene uncertain. Looked up from germline, CDR1 is PRHDT and CDR2 is FYEKMQ (reference sequence). The CDR3 runs to 15 residues. Trimming took 5 bases from V and 8 from J, leaving 20 bases between them. CDR3 bases: TGTGCCAGCAGCCCCACCGGGCTCACAAGAGCTACGCAGTATTTT. This encodes CASSPTGLTRATQYF.

This chain uses TRBV5-4 with TRBJ2-5, with a possible D match to TRBD1 (5 bases). V lost 1 base and J 2 bases, leaving 15 bases between the germline ends. The CDR3 is made up of 16 amino acids. Germline V gene data show CDR1 as SGHNT and CDR2 as YYREEE (reference sequence). The CDR3 region is CASSLSSQVEQETQYF. DNA for the CDR3: TGTGCCAGCAGCTTGTCTTCACAGGTTGAACAAGAGACCCAGTACTTC. The full variable domain, in which reference TRBV5-4 and TRBJ2-5 provide the parts outside the CDR3, is ETGVTQSPTHLIKTRGQQVTLRCSSQSGHNTVSWYQQALGQGPQFIFQYYREEENGRGNFPPRFSGLQFPNYSSELNVNALELDDSALYLCASSLSSQVEQETQYFGPGTRLLVL.

Remarks on this clone: The same CDR3 can be traced to other DNA sequences in this sample. This chain links TRBV5-1 with TRBJ2-5, with 8 nucleotides matching TRBD1. CDR3 size: 14 residues. J was trimmed by 1 base and V by 4 bases; bases with no gene match: 3. CDR1 and CDR2 (germline): SGHRS, YFSETQ. The CDR3 bases are TGCGCCAGCAGCCTAGGACAGGGCCAAGAGACCCAGTACTTC. This codes for CASSLGQGQETQYF.

The CDR3 sequence: CASSRSAGGVNEQFF. In DNA, the CDR3 is TGTGCCAGCAGCCGGTCAGCGGGAGGGGTGAATGAGCAGTTCTTC. The J gene is TRBJ2-1, the V gene TRBV7-2; TRBD2 aligns across 10 bases. This CDR3 has 15 residues. From germline, CDR1 is SGHTA and CDR2 FQGNSA. With 5 bases clipped from V and 7 bases from J, the junction kept 8 bases outside the gene matches.

About this clone: Within the sample, other DNA sequences also encode this same CDR3. J is TRBJ2-3 and V is TRBV20-1; perhaps TRBD2 as D (5 bases). V lost 3 bases and J 5 bases, leaving 6 bases between the germline ends. The CDR3 has 11 residues. The V gene's germline CDR1 is DFQATT and CDR2 SNEGSKA (reference sequence). DNA for the CDR3: TGCAGTGCTAGGGGGAGAGATACGCAGTATTTT. Its translation is CSARGRDTQYF.

This clone has only one observation. V usage is TRBV5-1 and J usage is TRBJ2-7; 9 nucleotides line up with TRBD2. The V gene's germline CDR1 is SGHRS and CDR2 YFSETQ. Losses at the gene ends were 6 bases for V and 3 bases for J; bases not matched to a gene: 10. The CDR3 extends over 15 amino acids. This chain's CDR3 is CASTPLASGVYEQYF. In DNA form, the CDR3 reads TGCGCCAGCACCCCCCTGGCTAGCGGGGTCTACGAGCAGTACTTC.

This clone was counted between two and nine times. The J gene is TRBJ2-2, the V gene TRBV11-2; D is undetermined. Germline V gives CDR1 SGHAT, CDR2 FQNNGV. V shed 2 bases and J shed 7 bases, with 8 bases lying between them. The CDR3 has 13 residues. The CDR3 DNA reads TGTGCCAGCAGCTTACAGAGAGGCGGGGAGCTGTTTTTT. This sequence encodes CASSLQRGGELFF.